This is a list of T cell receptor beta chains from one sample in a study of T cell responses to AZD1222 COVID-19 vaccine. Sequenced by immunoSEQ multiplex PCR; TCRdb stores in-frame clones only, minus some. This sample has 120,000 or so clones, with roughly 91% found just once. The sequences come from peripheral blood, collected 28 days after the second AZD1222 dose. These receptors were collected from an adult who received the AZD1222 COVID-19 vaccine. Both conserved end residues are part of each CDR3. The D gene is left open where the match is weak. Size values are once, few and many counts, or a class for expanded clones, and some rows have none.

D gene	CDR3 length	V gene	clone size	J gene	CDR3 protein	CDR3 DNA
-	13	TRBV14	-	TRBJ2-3	CASSQGGADTQYF	TGTGCCAGCAGCCAAGGGGGGGCAGATACGCAGTATTTT
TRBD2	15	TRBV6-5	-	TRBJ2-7	CASRRGAGLFYEQYF	TGTGCCAGCAGGCGGGGGGCGGGCCTGTTCTACGAGCAGTACTTC
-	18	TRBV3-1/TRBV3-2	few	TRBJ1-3	CASSQDAVRISSGNTIYF	TGTGCCAGCAGCCAAGATGCAGTCCGTATAAGCTCTGGAAACACCATATATTTT
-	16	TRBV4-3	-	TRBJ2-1	CASSQDSDKTGNEQFF	TGCGCCAGCAGCCAAGATTCGGACAAGACGGGCAATGAGCAGTTCTTC
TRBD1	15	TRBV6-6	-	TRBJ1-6	CASSRGDSANSPLHF	TGTGCCAGCAGTCGGGGGGACAGCGCCAATTCACCCCTCCACTTT
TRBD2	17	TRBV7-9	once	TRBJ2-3	CASSLEGLAHSTDTQYF	TGTGCCAGCAGCTTAGAGGGACTAGCGCATAGCACAGATACGCAGTATTTT
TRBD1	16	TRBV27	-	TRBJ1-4	CASSVGQTPTNEKLFF	TGTGCCAGCAGTGTGGGACAGACCCCAACTAATGAAAAACTGTTTTTT
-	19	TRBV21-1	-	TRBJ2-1	CASSFRTSGGPSSYNEQFF	TGTGCCAGCAGCTTCCGGACTAGCGGGGGGCCCAGCTCCTACAATGAGCAGTTCTTC
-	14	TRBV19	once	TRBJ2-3	CASSPGDFTDTQYF	TGTGCCAGTAGTCCCGGGGACTTCACAGATACGCAGTATTTT
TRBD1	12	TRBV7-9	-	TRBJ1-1	CASSGDRDEAFF	TGTGCCAGCAGCGGCGACAGGGATGAAGCTTTCTTT
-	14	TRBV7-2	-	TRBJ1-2	CASSLTDRYYGYTF	TGTGCCAGCAGCTTAACGGACCGTTACTATGGCTACACCTTC
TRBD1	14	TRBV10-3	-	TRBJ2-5	CAAWTGDHQETQYF	TGTGCCGCCTGGACAGGGGACCACCAAGAGACCCAGTACTTC
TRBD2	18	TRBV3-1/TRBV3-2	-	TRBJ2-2	CASSQEAGLAHGGGELFF	TGTGCCAGCAGCCAAGAGGCGGGACTAGCTCACGGGGGCGGGGAGCTGTTTTTT
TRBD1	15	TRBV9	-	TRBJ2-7	CASSITTGVPNEQYF	TGTGCCAGCAGCATTACGACAGGGGTGCCTAACGAGCAGTACTTC
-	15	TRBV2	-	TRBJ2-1	CASTVPADGLNEQFF	TGTGCCAGCACCGTCCCGGCCGATGGTTTGAATGAGCAGTTCTTC
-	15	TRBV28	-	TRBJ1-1	CASSSTGHSNTEAFF	TGTGCCAGCAGTTCTACAGGGCACTCAAACACTGAAGCTTTCTTT
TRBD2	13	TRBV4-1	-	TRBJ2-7	CASSQTGGYEQYF	TGCGCCAGCAGCCAAACGGGGGGCTACGAGCAGTACTTC
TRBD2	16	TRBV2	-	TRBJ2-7	CASSKRVAGEGHEQYF	TGTGCCAGCAGTAAACGGGTAGCGGGCGAAGGACACGAGCAGTACTTC
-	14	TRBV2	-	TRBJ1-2	CASNSGGGSDGYTF	TGTGCCAGCAATTCGGGGGGAGGTTCGGATGGCTACACCTTC
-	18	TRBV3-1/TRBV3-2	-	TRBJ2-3	CASSQEKGGGPGADTQYF	TGTGCCAGCAGCCAAGAGAAGGGCGGGGGCCCGGGGGCAGATACGCAGTATTTT
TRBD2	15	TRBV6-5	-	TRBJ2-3	CASKLAGGPGDTQYF	TGTGCCAGCAAGCTAGCGGGGGGTCCGGGAGATACGCAGTATTTT
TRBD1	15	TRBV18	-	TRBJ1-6	CASSPFPDRDSPLHF	TGTGCCAGCTCACCCTTCCCGGACAGGGATTCACCCCTCCACTTT
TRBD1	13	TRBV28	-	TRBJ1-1	CASSPGTGVEAFF	TGTGCCAGCAGTCCCGGCACAGGGGTTGAAGCTTTCTTT
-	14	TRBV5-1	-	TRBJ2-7	CASRAGTSLGEQYF	TGCGCCAGCAGAGCCGGGACTTCCCTTGGCGAGCAGTACTTC
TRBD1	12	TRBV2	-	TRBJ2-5	CASSWTGETQYF	TGTGCCAGCAGCTGGACAGGGGAGACCCAGTACTTC
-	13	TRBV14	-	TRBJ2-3	CASSQGETDTQYF	TGTGCCAGCAGCCAAGGGGAGACAGATACGCAGTATTTT
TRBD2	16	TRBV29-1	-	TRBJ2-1	CSVELGTSGSRNEQFF	TGCAGCGTTGAGCTCGGGACTAGCGGGAGTCGTAATGAGCAGTTCTTC
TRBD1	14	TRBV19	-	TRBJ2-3	CASSIGQGTDTQYF	TGTGCCAGTAGTATCGGACAGGGAACAGATACGCAGTATTTT
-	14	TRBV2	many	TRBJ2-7	CATRSAPRTYEQYF	TGTGCCACCAGATCGGCCCCGAGGACCTACGAGCAGTACTTC
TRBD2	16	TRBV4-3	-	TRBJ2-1	CASSQEGLADYNEQFF	TGCGCCAGCAGCCAAGAGGGACTAGCGGACTACAATGAGCAGTTCTTC
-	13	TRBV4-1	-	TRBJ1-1	CASSPSMNTEAFF	TGCGCCAGCAGCCCCTCTATGAACACTGAAGCTTTCTTT
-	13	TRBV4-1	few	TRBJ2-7	CASSQDRVWEQYF	TGCGCCAGCAGCCAAGACAGGGTATGGGAGCAGTACTTC
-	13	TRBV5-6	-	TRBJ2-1	CASSLDRVDEQFF	TGTGCCAGCAGCTTGGACAGGGTGGATGAGCAGTTCTTC
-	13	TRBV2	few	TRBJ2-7	CASSGVVSYEQYF	TGTGCCAGCAGTGGGGTGGTCTCCTACGAGCAGTACTTC
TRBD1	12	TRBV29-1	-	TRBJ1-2	CSVWTGGGGYTF	TGCAGCGTCTGGACAGGGGGAGGGGGCTACACCTTC
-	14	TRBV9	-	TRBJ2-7	CASSPGTTFGEQYF	TGTGCCAGCAGCCCCGGGACGACCTTTGGCGAGCAGTACTTC
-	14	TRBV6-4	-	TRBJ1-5	CASSDKGGGQPQHF	TGTGCCAGCAGTGATAAAGGGGGAGGACAGCCCCAGCATTTT
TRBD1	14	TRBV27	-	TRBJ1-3	CASSSRDSGNTIYF	TGTGCCAGCAGTTCCCGGGACAGTGGAAACACCATATATTTT
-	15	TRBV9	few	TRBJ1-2	CASSTGTSTIYGYTF	TGTGCCAGCAGCACTGGGACCTCTACGATTTATGGCTACACCTTC
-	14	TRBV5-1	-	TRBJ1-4	CASSSGSTNEKLFF	TGCGCCAGCAGCTCAGGGTCAACTAATGAAAAACTGTTTTTT
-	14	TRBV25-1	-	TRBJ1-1	CASSGGGLNTEAFF	TGTGCCAGCAGTGGCGGCGGATTGAACACTGAAGCTTTCTTT
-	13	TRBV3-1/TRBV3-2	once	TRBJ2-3	CASSQDLSDTQYF	TGTGCCAGCAGCCAAGATCTGTCAGATACGCAGTATTTT
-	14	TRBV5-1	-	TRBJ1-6	CASSLGASGSPLHF	TGCGCCAGCAGCTTGGGGGCATCTGGGTCACCCCTCCACTTT
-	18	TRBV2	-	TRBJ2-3	CASSEEGWTGIPTDTQYF	TGTGCCAGCAGTGAAGAGGGATGGACGGGTATCCCCACAGATACGCAGTATTTT
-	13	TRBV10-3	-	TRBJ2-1	CAISLHLRNEQFF	TGTGCCATCAGCCTCCACTTAAGAAATGAGCAGTTCTTC